This T cell receptor (beta chain) was captured in a study of T cell responses to AZD1222 COVID-19 vaccine (dated by TCRdb to the early 2020s). At the level of the whole study: AZD1222 recipients given second doses at about 4 weeks or at about 12 weeks were pooled, since spike-specific TCR depth and breadth were not found to differ between the two schedules. TCR sequencing was performed for about 250 trial participants, of whom some 200 were given two doses of AZD1222 and about 25 were given two doses of MenACWY control vaccine. Trial participants were enrolled by age into subgroups of 18-55, 56-69 and 70-plus years, and around 140, 26 and 57 TCR-sequenced participants, respectively, were included in these subgroups.

The time point label corresponds to: baseline before first vaccination. The vaccinee samples were drawn from two UK trials, COV001 and COV002, one of which was a single-blind randomized controlled phase 2/3 trial testing AZD1222 (ChAdOx1 nCoV-19) in healthy adults. For TCRbeta chain sequencing, PBMC samples from trial participants were taken at day 0 and at day 28 after the second dose. As regards this clone: The target of this receptor is not known. Base qualities are not provided; no much larger clone lies one nucleotide away.

V is clipped by 3 bases and J by 5 bases, and the sequence between their germline boundaries is 11 bases long. CDR1 and CDR2 are read off the germline V gene (reference sequence) as LNHDA and SQIVND. The cysteine opens and the valine closes a CDR3 of 13 amino acids. CDR3 DNA is the only sequence kept; it has 39 bases, read in frame from the first base. Points the paper makes about the study in general: Nearly half of unique spike-specific TCRs reportedly recognized epitopes outside regions mutated in the B.1.351 and B.1.1.7 variants. Because no day 14 peak-response samples were available, the repertoires could be characterized only after the peak T cell response. Most participants were white British and females outnumbered males, and the authors suggested that clonal diversity may have been underestimated. Vaccine-associated CD4 TCRs spanned the whole spike protein, with dominant responses in regions 160-218 and 743-854. Conclusions about previously exposed vaccinees were limited because only six or seven AZD1222 recipients were SARS-CoV-2 seropositive at baseline. After two AZD1222 doses, both the breadth and the depth of spike-specific TCRs were significantly higher than at day 0 and than in MenACWY recipients. In the small 56-69-year group, the increase in depth fell short of significance, most likely because of low power.

The CDR3 regions of human TCRbeta chains were analyzed by immunosequencing. In the authors' own workflow: Repertoire TCRs were checked for matches against a reference library of SARS-CoV-2-specific TCRs that had been generated using the MIRA antigen-specificity platform. Breadth was defined as the fraction of unique TCRs that were SARS-CoV-2-associated, and depth was defined as the fraction of total T cells that were SARS-CoV-2-associated. Using the MIRA data, every spike-specific TCR was mapped to the spike region that the TCR reacted to and assigned to either a CD4 or a CD8 class. Log10-transformed breadth and depth values were compared by one-way ANOVA with Sidak's multiple comparisons tests. As stored in TCRdb, this immuneACCESS dataset retains in-frame rearrangements with V and J assigned. A fraction of the clones does not appear; measured against another copy, unresolved V genes explain less than half of the discrepancy, and the remainder lacks a known reason. V and J calls plus clone size are reproduced from that table; the DNA served to infer D and trimming. The sample yields under 170,000 clones; approximately 94% were counted once. Of the sample, around 1.3% is held by the ten largest clones.

The chain joins TRBV19 to TRBJ2-7; possibly the D gene is TRBD1, per 5 matching bases. The sample in question was peripheral blood, obtained on day 0 of AZD1222 vaccination. The sequence derives from an adult in good health. The CDR3 amino acid sequence is: CASSMGRANEQYV. In nucleotides, the sequence is TGTGCCAGTAGTATGGGCAGGGCCAACGAGCAGTACGTC.